One and the same sample provided the 10 T cell receptor beta chains below, sequenced in a study of CXCR3-negative and CXCR3-positive naive CD8 T cells. The authors made the TRB cDNA libraries by 5' RACE using UMI labels. Reanalyzing the 5' RACE reads, TCRdb keeps one entry per CDR3 protein, without DNA. The sample spans around 120,000 distinct CDR3 sequences; the ten largest clones claim roughly 0.59%. These receptors' antigens are unknown. The study, taken as a whole, reports: Greater hydrophobicity was found in TRB CDR3s of CXCR3-positive naive cells than of CXCR3-negative naive cells.

Input material: naive CXCR3+ CD8+ T cells from blood. The sample's subset: CD45RO-CCR7+CD27+CD95- naive CD8+ T cells expressing CXCR3 (TNR3+). The receptor source for this set is a human donor in good health. Some clones in this sample may be carry-over from other donors' samples.

The V gene is TRBV4-1, the J gene TRBJ2-7; the D gene TCRdb calls, TRBD1, cannot be checked with no DNA. In germline, CDR1 is MGHRA, CDR2 YSYEKL. The CDR3 is 16 residues long. CDR3 region: CASSQEGTYGSYEQYF.

This chain joins TRBV7-2 and TRBJ1-2. Per the germline V gene, CDR1 is SGHTA and CDR2 is FQGNSA. CDR3 length: 14 residues. This CDR3 is CASSLGRVSDGYTF.

The chain carries TRBV27 and TRBJ1-1. The CDR3 has 12 residues. The germline gives CDR1 MNHEY, CDR2 SMNVEV (reference sequence). CDR3 sequence: CASSGGRVEAFF.

The chain carries TRBV7-2 and TRBJ2-1; TCRdb lists TRBD2, though no DNA is available to test this call. The CDR3 length is 12 residues. The V gene's germline CDR1 is SGHTA and CDR2 FQGNSA. The CDR3 spells CASSPGLAGQFF.

The J gene is TRBJ2-3, the V gene TRBV20-1; without DNA, the TCRdb call of TRBD2 cannot be checked. This CDR3 spans 14 amino acids. CDR1 is DFQATT and CDR2 is SNEGSKA in the germline V gene (reference sequence). This CDR3 reads CSARGSGITDTQYF.

This chain connects TRBV28 to TRBJ2-7. Looked up from germline, CDR1 is MDHEN and CDR2 is SYDVKM. The CDR3 has 13 amino acids. The CDR3 here is CASSLPSAHEQYF.

V gene TRBV12-3 or TRBV12-4 combines with J gene TRBJ1-1; lacking DNA, the TRBD1 call made by TCRdb goes unchecked. CDR3 size: 14 residues. The CDR3 spells CASSPGEEPRGAFF.

This chain uses TRBV29-1 with TRBJ2-7; TCRdb designates TRBD1, a call that cannot be tested without DNA. CDR3 length: 14 residues. The germline CDR1 and CDR2 sequences are SQVTM and ANQGSEA. The CDR3 loop is CSVAQGDSSYEQYF.

The V call is TRBV29-1, the J call TRBJ2-1. The CDR3 contains 16 residues. Germline lookup yields CDR1 SQVTM and CDR2 ANQGSEA. CDR3 residues: CSVGGRIGESYNEQFF.

The chain links TRBV29-1 to TRBJ2-7; TCRdb picks TRBD1, but there is no DNA to check that call. Germline V gene sequence: CDR1 SQVTM, CDR2 ANQGSEA. The CDR3 has 13 amino acids. CDR3 amino acids: CSVDVGQGYEQYF.